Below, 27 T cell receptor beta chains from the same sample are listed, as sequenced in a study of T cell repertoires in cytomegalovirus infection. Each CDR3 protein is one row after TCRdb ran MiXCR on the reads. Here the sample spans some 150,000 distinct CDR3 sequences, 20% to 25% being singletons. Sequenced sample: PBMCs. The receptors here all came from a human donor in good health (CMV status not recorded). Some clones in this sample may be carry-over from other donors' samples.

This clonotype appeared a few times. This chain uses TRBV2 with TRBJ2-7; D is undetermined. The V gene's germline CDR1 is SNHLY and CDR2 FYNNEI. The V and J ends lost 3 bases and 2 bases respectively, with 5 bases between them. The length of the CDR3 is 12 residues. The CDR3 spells CASSDRTYEQYF. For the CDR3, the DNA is TGTGCCAGCAGTGACAGGACCTACGAGCAGTACTTC.

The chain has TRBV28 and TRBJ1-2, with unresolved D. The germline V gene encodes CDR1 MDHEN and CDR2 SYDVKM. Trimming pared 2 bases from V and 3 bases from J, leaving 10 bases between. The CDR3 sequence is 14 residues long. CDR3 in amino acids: CASSLRGMDYGYTF. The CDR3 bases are TGTGCCAGCAGTTTACGCGGGATGGACTATGGCTACACCTTC.

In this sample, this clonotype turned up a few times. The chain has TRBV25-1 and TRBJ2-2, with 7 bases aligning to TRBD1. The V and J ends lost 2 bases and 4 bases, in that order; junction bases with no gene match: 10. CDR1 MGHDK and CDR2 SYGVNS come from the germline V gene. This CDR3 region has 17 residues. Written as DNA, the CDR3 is TGTGCCAGCAGTGAAGAAGCGACAGGGATAGTCACCGGGGAGCTGTTTTTT. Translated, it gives CASSEEATGIVTGELFF.

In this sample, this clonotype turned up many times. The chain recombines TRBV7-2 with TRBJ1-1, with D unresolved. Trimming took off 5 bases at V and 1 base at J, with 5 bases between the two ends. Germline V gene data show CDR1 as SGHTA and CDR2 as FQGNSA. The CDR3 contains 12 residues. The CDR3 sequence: CASSHPNTEAFF. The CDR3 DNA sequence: TGTGCCAGCAGCCATCCGAACACTGAAGCTTTCTTT. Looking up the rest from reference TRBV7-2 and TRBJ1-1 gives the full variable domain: GAGVSQSPSNKVTEKGKDVELRCDPISGHTALYWYRQSLGQGLEFLIYFQGNSAPDKSGLPSDRFSAERTGGSVSTLTIQRTQQEDSAVYLCASSHPNTEAFFGQGTRLTVV.

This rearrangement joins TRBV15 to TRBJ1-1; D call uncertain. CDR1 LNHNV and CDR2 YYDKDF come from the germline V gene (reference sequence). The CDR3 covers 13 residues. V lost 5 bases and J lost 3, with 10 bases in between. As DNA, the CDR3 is TGTGCCACCAGCCTTTACTTGTACACTGAAGCTTTCTTT. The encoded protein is CATSLYLYTEAFF.

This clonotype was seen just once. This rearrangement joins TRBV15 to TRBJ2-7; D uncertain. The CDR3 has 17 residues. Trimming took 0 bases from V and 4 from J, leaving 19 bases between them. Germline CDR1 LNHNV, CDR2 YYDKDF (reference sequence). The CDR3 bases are TGTGCCACCAGCAGAGATCCATATCGGGCACTCTCTTACGAGCAGTACTTC. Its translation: CATSRDPYRALSYEQYF.

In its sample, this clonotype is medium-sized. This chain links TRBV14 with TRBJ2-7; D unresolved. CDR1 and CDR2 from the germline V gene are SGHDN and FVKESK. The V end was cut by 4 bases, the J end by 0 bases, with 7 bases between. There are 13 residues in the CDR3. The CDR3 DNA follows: TGTGCCAGCAGCCTAGTCAGCTCCTACGAGCAGTACTTC. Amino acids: CASSLVSSYEQYF.

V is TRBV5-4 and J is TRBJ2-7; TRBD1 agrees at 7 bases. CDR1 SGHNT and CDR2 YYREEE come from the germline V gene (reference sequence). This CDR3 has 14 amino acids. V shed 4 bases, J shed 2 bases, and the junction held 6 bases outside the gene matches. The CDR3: CASSPPDRPYEQYF. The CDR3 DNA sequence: TGTGCCAGCAGCCCGCCGGACAGGCCCTACGAGCAGTACTTC.

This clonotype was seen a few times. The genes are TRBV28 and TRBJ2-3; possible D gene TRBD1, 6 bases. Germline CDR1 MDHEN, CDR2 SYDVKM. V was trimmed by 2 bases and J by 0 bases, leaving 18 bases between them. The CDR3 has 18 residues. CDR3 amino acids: CASSLITVTDRSTDTQYF. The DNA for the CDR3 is TGTGCCAGCAGTTTAATCACGGTCACTGACAGGAGCACAGATACGCAGTATTTT. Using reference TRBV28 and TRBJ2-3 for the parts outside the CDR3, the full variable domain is DVKVTQSSRYLVKRTGEKVFLECVQDMDHENMFWYRQDPGLGLRLIYFSYDVKMKEKGDIPEGYSVSREKKERFSLILESASTNQTSMYLCASSLITVTDRSTDTQYFGPGTRLTVL.

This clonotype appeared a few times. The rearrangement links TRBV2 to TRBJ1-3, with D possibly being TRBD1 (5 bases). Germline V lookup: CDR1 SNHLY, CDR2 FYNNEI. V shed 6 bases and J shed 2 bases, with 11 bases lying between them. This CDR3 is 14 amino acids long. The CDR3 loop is CASRTDTAGNTIYF. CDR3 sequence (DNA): TGTGCCAGCAGGACAGACACCGCTGGAAACACCATATATTTT. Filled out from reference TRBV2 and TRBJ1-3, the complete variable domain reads EPEVTQTPSHQVTQMGQEVILRCVPISNHLYFYWYRQILGQKVEFLVSFYNNEISEKSEIFDDQFSVERPDGSNFTLKIRSTKLEDSAMYFCASRTDTAGNTIYFGEGSWLTVV.

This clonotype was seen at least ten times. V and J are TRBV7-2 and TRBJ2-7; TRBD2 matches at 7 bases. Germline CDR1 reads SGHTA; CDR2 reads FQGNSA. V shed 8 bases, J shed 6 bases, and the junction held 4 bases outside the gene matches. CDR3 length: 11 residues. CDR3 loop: CASSPGGEQYF. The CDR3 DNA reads TGTGCCAGCTCCCCGGGAGGCGAGCAGTACTTC. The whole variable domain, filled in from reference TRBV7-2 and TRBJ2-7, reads GAGVSQSPSNKVTEKGKDVELRCDPISGHTALYWYRQSLGQGLEFLIYFQGNSAPDKSGLPSDRFSAERTGGSVSTLTIQRTQQEDSAVYLCASSPGGEQYFGPGTRLTVT.

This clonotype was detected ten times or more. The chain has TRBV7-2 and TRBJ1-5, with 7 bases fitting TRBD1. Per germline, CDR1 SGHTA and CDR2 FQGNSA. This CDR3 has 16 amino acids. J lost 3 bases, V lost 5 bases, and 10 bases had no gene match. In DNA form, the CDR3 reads TGTGCCAGCAGCCCCCCGGGACAGTCCTACAATCAGCCCCAGCATTTT. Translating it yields CASSPPGQSYNQPQHF. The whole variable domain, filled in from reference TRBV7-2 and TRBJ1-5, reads GAGVSQSPSNKVTEKGKDVELRCDPISGHTALYWYRQSLGQGLEFLIYFQGNSAPDKSGLPSDRFSAERTGGSVSTLTIQRTQQEDSAVYLCASSPPGQSYNQPQHFGDGTRLSIL.

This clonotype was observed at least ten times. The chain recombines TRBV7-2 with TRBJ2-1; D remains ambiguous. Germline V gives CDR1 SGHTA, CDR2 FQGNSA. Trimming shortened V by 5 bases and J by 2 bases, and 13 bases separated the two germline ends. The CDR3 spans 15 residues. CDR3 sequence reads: CASSADGFTYNEQFF. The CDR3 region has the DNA TGTGCCAGCAGCGCAGACGGGTTTACCTACAATGAGCAGTTCTTC.

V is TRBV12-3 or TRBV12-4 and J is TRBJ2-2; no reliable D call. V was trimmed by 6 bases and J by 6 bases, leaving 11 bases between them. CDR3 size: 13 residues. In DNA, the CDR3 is TGTGCCAGCAGCGCCTTTAGTCCCGGGGAGCTGTTTTTT. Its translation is CASSAFSPGELFF.

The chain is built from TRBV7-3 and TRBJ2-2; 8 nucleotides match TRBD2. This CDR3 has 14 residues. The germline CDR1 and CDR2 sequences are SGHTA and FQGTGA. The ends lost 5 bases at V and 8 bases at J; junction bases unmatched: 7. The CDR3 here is CASSPSGLGGELFF. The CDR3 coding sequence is TGTGCCAGCAGCCCTAGCGGGCTAGGAGGGGAGCTGTTTTTT.

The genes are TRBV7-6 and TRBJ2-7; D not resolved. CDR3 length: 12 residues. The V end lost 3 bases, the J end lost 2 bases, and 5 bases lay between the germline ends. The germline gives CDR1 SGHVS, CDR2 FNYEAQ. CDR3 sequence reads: CASSFATYEQYF. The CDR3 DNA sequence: TGTGCCAGCAGCTTTGCGACCTACGAGCAGTACTTC.

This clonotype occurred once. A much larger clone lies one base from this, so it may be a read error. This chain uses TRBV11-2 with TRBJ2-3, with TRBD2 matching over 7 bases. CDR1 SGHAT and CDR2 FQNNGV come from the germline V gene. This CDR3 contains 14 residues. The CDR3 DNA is TGTGCCAGCAGCTTAGGACTAGCCGTAGATTCGCAGTATTTT. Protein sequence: CASSLGLAVDSQYF.

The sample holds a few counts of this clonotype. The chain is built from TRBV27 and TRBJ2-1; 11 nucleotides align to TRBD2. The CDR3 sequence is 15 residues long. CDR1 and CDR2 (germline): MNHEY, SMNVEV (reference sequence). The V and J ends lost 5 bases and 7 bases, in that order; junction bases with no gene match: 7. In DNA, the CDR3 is TGTGCCAGCAGTGCCGGGACTAGCGGAACTAATGAGCAGTTCTTC. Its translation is CASSAGTSGTNEQFF.

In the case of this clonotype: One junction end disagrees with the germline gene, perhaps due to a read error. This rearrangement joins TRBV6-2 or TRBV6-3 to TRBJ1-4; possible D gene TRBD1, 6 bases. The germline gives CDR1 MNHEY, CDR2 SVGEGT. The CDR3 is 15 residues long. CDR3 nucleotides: TGTGCCAGCAGTTACCGGACAGCAACTAATGAAAACCTGTTTTTT. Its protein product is CASSYRTATNENLFF.

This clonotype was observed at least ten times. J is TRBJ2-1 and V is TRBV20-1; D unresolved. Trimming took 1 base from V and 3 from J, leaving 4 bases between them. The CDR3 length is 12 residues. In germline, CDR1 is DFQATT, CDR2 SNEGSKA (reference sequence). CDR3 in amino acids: CSARGHYNEQFF. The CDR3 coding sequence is TGCAGTGCTAGAGGTCACTACAATGAGCAGTTCTTC.

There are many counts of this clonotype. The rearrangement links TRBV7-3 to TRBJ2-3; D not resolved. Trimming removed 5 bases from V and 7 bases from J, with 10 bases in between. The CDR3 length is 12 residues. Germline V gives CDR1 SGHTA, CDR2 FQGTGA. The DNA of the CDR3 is TGTGCCAGCAGCCCCGAAGGATATACGCAGTATTTT. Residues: CASSPEGYTQYF.

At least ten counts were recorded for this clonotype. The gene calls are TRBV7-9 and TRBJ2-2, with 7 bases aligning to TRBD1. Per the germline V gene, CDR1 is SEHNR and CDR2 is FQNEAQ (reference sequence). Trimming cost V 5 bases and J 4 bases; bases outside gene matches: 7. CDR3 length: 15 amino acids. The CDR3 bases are TGTGCCAGCAGCCCTCGACAGGGATCCACCGGGGAGCTGTTTTTT. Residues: CASSPRQGSTGELFF.

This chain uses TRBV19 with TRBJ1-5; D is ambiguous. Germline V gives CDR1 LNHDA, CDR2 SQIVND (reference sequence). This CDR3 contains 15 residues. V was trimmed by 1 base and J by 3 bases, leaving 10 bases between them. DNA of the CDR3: TGTGCCAGTAGTATAGTCGGGCAGTCCAATCAGCCCCAGCATTTT. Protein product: CASSIVGQSNQPQHF. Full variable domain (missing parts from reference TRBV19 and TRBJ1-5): DGGITQSPKYLFRKEGQNVTLSCEQNLNHDAMYWYRQDPGQGLRLIYYSQIVNDFQKGDIAEGYSVSREKKESFPLTVTSAQKNPTAFYLCASSIVGQSNQPQHFGDGTRLSIL.

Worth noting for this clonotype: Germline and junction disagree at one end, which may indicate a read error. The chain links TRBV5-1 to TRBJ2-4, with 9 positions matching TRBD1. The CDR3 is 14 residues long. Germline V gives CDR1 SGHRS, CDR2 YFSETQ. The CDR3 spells CASSLTGGQNMQYF. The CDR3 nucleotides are TGCGCCAGCAGCTTGACAGGGGGCCAAAACATGCAGTACTTC.

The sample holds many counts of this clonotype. CDR3 residues: CASSYQDEDTEAFF. The DNA of the CDR3 is TGTGCCAGCAGTTACCAGGACGAAGACACTGAAGCTTTCTTT. The chain has TRBV6-5 and TRBJ1-1; no firm D call. CDR1 is MNHEY and CDR2 is SVGAGI in the germline V gene. The V gene lost 2 bases and the J gene lost 3 bases, with 10 bases spanning the gap. This CDR3 is 14 amino acids long.

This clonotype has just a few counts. The CDR3: CASSTTGVSGNTIYF. CDR3 sequence (DNA): TGTGCCAGCAGCACCACAGGGGTCTCTGGAAACACCATATATTTT. The rearrangement joins TRBV9 to TRBJ1-3; TRBD1 matches 7 bases. The CDR3 has 15 amino acids. Germline CDR1 and CDR2: SGDLS and YYNGEE. The V segment lost 4 bases and the J segment 0 bases; nucleotides outside the gene matches: 4. The full variable domain, its missing parts supplied by reference TRBV9 and TRBJ1-3, is DSGVTQTPKHLITATGQRVTLRCSPRSGDLSVYWYQQSLDQGLQFLIQYYNGEERAKGNILERFSAQQFPDLHSELNLSSLELGDSALYFCASSTTGVSGNTIYFGEGSWLTVV.

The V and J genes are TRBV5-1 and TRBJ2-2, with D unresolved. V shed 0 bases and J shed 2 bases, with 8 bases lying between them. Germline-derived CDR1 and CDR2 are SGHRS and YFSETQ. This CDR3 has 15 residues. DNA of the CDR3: TGCGCCAGCAGCTTGGCGGCCAAAAACACCGGGGAGCTGTTTTTT. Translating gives CASSLAAKNTGELFF.